This TCR beta chain was recovered during a study of beta chain features in type 1 diabetes. In the study overall: All samples together contributed 107,917,701 sorted cells for examination.

CDR1 SGHRS and CDR2 YFSETQ come from the germline V gene. Deletions cut 4 bases from V and 7 bases from J, with 18 bases between. The CDR3 is made up of 14 amino acids. Reverse transcribing all isolated RNA meant expressed TCRB transcripts were sequenced. Clones were sequenced by immunoSEQ multiplex PCR, and TCRdb holds only the in-frame ones, with some missing. The sample gives more than 250,000 clones, 20% of which show up once; 0.028% is in the top ten. A CD45RO/CCR7/CD25/CD127/CD95/CD27 panel sorted naive, central memory, regulatory and stem cell-like memory CD4+ cells. To note about this clone: Its antigen is not identified.

General study results and limits: Whether TCRB rearrangement is influenced by HLA type was left unresolved in this analysis. Compared with healthy donors, patients appeared to share more similar naive, central memory and regulatory TCRB repertoires. Type 1 diabetes patients had TCRB CDR3s that were shorter (moderately but significantly so) in all four CD4+ subsets.

Sequences were obtained from naive CD4+ T cells from blood. The receptor was derived from a woman in her thirties or forties with type 1 diabetes. This chain links TRBV5-1 with TRBJ2-7; D is unresolved. The CDR3 DNA reads as TGCGCCAGCAGCCCCCCCTTAATTCCTACGGAGCAGTACTTC. The encoded protein is CASSPPLIPTEQYF.